This T cell receptor (beta chain) stems from a study of memory CD4+ T cells and cytomegalovirus serostatus. The sort gate was single viable CD3+CD4+CD8-CD45RO+ cells for memory CD4+ T cells. Positive selection with CD4 microbeads enriched total CD4+ T cells. TCRdb's table, derived via immunoSEQ multiplex PCR, lists solely in-frame clones and lacks some. The table records about 50,000 clones, about four fifths of them present only once. Whole-study results and caveats: Suggested: most of the CMV-linked TCR signature lies in CD4+ memory cells. About 40% of the roughly 160 known CMV-associated TCRbeta sequences appeared in CD4+ memory.

Remarks on this clone: What it binds is not known.

The sequence was collected from an adult in good health and CMV-seronegative. The source material was memory CD4+ T cells from blood.

The CDR3 coding sequence is TGTGCCAGCAGTTTATGGCACAGGGTAGGGGAAAAGACCCAGTACTTC. The encoded protein is CASSLWHRVGEKTQYF. The J gene is TRBJ2-5, the V gene TRBV28, with D possibly matching TRBD1 (6 bases). The germline V gene has CDR1 MDHEN and CDR2 SYDVKM. The CDR3 sequence is 16 residues long. V shed 0 bases and J shed 6 bases, with 17 bases lying between them. Filled out from reference TRBV28 and TRBJ2-5, the complete variable domain reads DVKVTQSSRYLVKRTGEKVFLECVQDMDHENMFWYRQDPGLGLRLIYFSYDVKMKEKGDIPEGYSVSREKKERFSLILESASTNQTSMYLCASSLWHRVGEKTQYFGPGTRLLVL.